Each of the 24 T cell receptor beta chains below was sequenced from the same sample in a study of blood T cell repertoires in COVID-19. TCRdb's copy holds only in-frame clones and misses some; the assay was immunoSEQ multiplex PCR. Found here are under 250,000 clones, roughly four fifths of them singletons; the top ten hold less than 4%. Sequencing was done on a sample of PBMCs or T cells enriched from blood (not recorded which). The receptor set was obtained from a woman aged 35 to 49 who had been exposed to COVID-19.

The chain has TRBV7-3 and TRBJ2-5, with 9 bases lining up with TRBD2. Germline lookup yields CDR1 SGHTA and CDR2 FQGTGA. The J segment lost 1 base and the V segment lost 5 bases, leaving 14 bases of the junction unmatched. This CDR3 has 18 amino acids. DNA for the CDR3: TGTGCCAGCAGCGCCCCCGCGGATGGCGGGGGGGGCCAAGAGACCCAGTACTTC. Translating it yields CASSAPADGGGGQETQYF.

This clone was recorded only once. This sequence joins TRBV7-9 and TRBJ2-7; no clear D gene. The CDR3 has 13 amino acids. Germline CDR1 reads SEHNR; CDR2 reads FQNEAQ (reference sequence). V lost 3 bases, J lost 3 bases, and 9 bases lay in between. The CDR3 coding sequence is TGTGCCAGCAGCTTGGGCACCGTCTACGAGCAGTACTTC. Amino acid sequence: CASSLGTVYEQYF.

CDR3 nucleotide sequence: TGTGCCAGCCGACAGTCAACTAATGAAAAACTGTTTTTT. It is translated as CASRQSTNEKLFF. This chain uses TRBV2 with TRBJ1-4; a possible D gene is TRBD1 (5 bases). With 8 bases removed from V and 0 bases from J, the gap between germline ends came to 7 bases. Germline V gives CDR1 SNHLY, CDR2 FYNNEI. The CDR3 has 13 amino acids. Full variable domain (rest looked up from reference TRBV2 and TRBJ1-4): EPEVTQTPSHQVTQMGQEVILRCVPISNHLYFYWYRQILGQKVEFLVSFYNNEISEKSEIFDDQFSVERPDGSNFTLKIRSTKLEDSAMYFCASRQSTNEKLFFGSGTQLSVL.

This clone has only one observation. The chain recombines TRBV5-1 with TRBJ2-7; 7 nucleotides line up with TRBD1. CDR3 length: 14 amino acids. Unmatched junction bases numbered 9, after V lost 3 bases and J lost 6 bases. Germline V gene data show CDR1 as SGHRS and CDR2 as YFSETQ. The CDR3 nucleotides read TGCGCCAGCAGCTGGACCAACAGGGGCCCCGAGCAGTACTTC. Protein: CASSWTNRGPEQYF. Supplemented by reference TRBV5-1 and TRBJ2-7, the full variable domain reads KAGVTQTPRYLIKTRGQQVTLSCSPISGHRSVSWYQQTPGQGLQFLFEYFSETQRNKGNFPGRFSGRQFSNSRSEMNVSTLELGDSALYLCASSWTNRGPEQYFGPGTRLTVT.

This clone was seen just once. The rearrangement uses TRBV6-2 or TRBV6-3 and TRBJ2-2; 12 nucleotides agree with TRBD2. Trimming took 1 base from V and 5 from J; bases not matched to a gene: 5. This CDR3 contains 17 residues. Germline V gives CDR1 MNHEY, CDR2 SVGEGT. CDR3 DNA sequence: TGTGCCAGCAGTTACTACCGACTAGCGGGGGATACCGGGGAGCTGTTTTTT. Translation gives CASSYYRLAGDTGELFF.

This rearrangement joins TRBV6-5 to TRBJ2-3; 7 bases match TRBD2. The CDR3 extends over 11 amino acids. The trim removed 5 bases at V and 11 bases at J, leaving 4 bases unmatched. CDR1 is MNHEY, CDR2 SVGAGI, per germline. CDR3 region: CASSQRGGQYF. Written as DNA, the CDR3 is TGTGCCAGCAGTCAGCGGGGTGGGCAGTATTTT.

CDR3 nucleotide sequence: TGTGCCAGCAGGGCACAGGAGGGATACTACGAGCAGTACTTC. Translated: CASRAQEGYYEQYF. The V and J genes are TRBV6-5 and TRBJ2-7; D possibly corresponds to TRBD2 (6 bases). V was cut by 6 bases and J by 3 bases, with 15 bases left in between. This CDR3 has 14 amino acids. Germline assignment: CDR1 MNHEY and CDR2 SVGAGI.

The chain recombines TRBV6-4 with TRBJ2-2; D gene ambiguous. CDR1 is MRHNA, CDR2 SNTAGT, per germline. V was shortened by 4 bases and J by 1 base, with 7 bases between the two germline ends. The length of the CDR3 is 14 residues. CDR3 DNA sequence: TGTGCCAGCAGTGCCTATAAGAACACCGGGGAGCTGTTTTTT. Protein sequence: CASSAYKNTGELFF.

The chain is built from TRBV2 and TRBJ2-1, with 9 bases matching TRBD2. Germline V gene sequence: CDR1 SNHLY, CDR2 FYNNEI. This CDR3 region has 13 residues. V gave up 10 bases and J gave up 5 bases; unmatched junction bases: 6. DNA of the CDR3: TGTGCCAACAAGCGGGGGGCCAACAATGAGCAGTTCTTC. It yields the protein CANKRGANNEQFF.

The rearrangement uses TRBV19 and TRBJ1-2, with D possibly matching TRBD1 (6 bases). Trimming shortened V by 3 bases and J by 4 bases, and 12 bases separated the two germline ends. The CDR3 spans 14 residues. Germline assignment: CDR1 LNHDA and CDR2 SQIVND (reference sequence). CDR3 amino acids: CASSMETGLYGYTF. Written as DNA, the CDR3 is TGTGCCAGTAGTATGGAGACAGGTCTCTATGGCTACACCTTC.

This clone has a count of ten or more. The V and J genes are TRBV29-1 and TRBJ2-2; 11 bases agree with TRBD1. CDR1 is SQVTM and CDR2 is ANQGSEA in the germline V gene. V lost 8 bases, J lost 7 bases, and 9 bases stayed unmatched. The CDR3 spans 14 residues. The CDR3 DNA follows: TGCAGCTTTCAGTGGACAGGGGGCGGCGGGGAGCTGTTTTTT. Translated, it gives CSFQWTGGGGELFF.

The chain couples TRBV12-3 or TRBV12-4 to TRBJ1-4; possibly TRBD1 for D (5 bases). V lost 3 bases, J lost 7 bases, and 9 bases lay in between. The CDR3 totals 13 residues. CDR3 sequence (DNA): TGTGCCAGCAGTTTTAGGAGGGGTGAAAAACTGTTTTTT. Protein: CASSFRRGEKLFF.

This clone was seen a few times. The chain joins TRBV11-2 to TRBJ1-5; maybe TRBD1 (6 bases). V lost 1 base and J 6 bases, leaving 7 bases between the germline ends. This CDR3 is 13 amino acids long. Germline assignment: CDR1 SGHAT and CDR2 FQNNGV. The DNA of the CDR3 is TGTGCCAGCAGCTTAGCGACAGGTCAGCCCCAGCATTTT. Residues: CASSLATGQPQHF.

The chain joins TRBV7-2 to TRBJ2-1, with 8 bases identical to TRBD1. In germline, CDR1 is SGHTA, CDR2 FQGNSA. The CDR3 contains 14 residues. The V segment lost 5 bases and the J segment 3 bases; nucleotides outside the gene matches: 3. The CDR3 loop is CASSKQGGYNEQFF. CDR3 in DNA: TGTGCCAGCAGCAAACAGGGGGGCTACAATGAGCAGTTCTTC.

This chain connects TRBV5-1 to TRBJ1-1; D ambiguous. V lost 0 bases to trimming and J lost 1 base, with 7 bases between them. Germline CDR1 SGHRS, CDR2 YFSETQ. This CDR3 spans 14 amino acids. Written as DNA, the CDR3 is TGCGCCAGCAGCTTGGCCCAGGAGAACACTGAAGCTTTCTTT. Translation: CASSLAQENTEAFF.

This clone has only a few counts. The chain carries TRBV27 and TRBJ2-1, with TRBD2 matching over 15 bases. Germline V CDR1 and CDR2: MNHEY, SMNVEV (reference sequence). Trimming cost V 8 bases and J 2 bases; bases outside gene matches: 4. The CDR3 length is 16 residues. CDR3 nucleotides: TGTGCCAGCGGGACTAGCGGGGGGCCCCCCTACAATGAGCAGTTCTTC. The encoded protein is CASGTSGGPPYNEQFF.

V and J are TRBV24-1 and TRBJ1-2; 10 nucleotides agree with TRBD1. Germline lookup yields CDR1 KGHDR and CDR2 SFDVKD. The trim removed 3 bases at V and 6 bases at J, leaving 9 bases unmatched. The length of the CDR3 is 16 residues. The CDR3 loop is CATSDAGQGTFNGYTF. CDR3 sequence (DNA): TGTGCCACCAGTGATGCGGGACAGGGGACTTTCAATGGCTACACCTTC.

The V and J genes are TRBV19 and TRBJ2-1, with D perhaps TRBD2 (6 bases). Looked up from germline, CDR1 is LNHDA and CDR2 is SQIVND (reference sequence). V was pared by 2 bases and J by 8 bases, with 16 bases between. The CDR3 contains 15 residues. CDR3 nucleotide sequence: TGTGCCAGTAGTATAAGTAGGAGGGTCCCTTATGAGCAGTTCTTC. Residues: CASSISRRVPYEQFF.

The J gene is TRBJ1-6, the V gene TRBV10-1; D call uncertain. Germline V gives CDR1 WNHNN, CDR2 SYGVQD (reference sequence). V was clipped by 4 bases and J by 4 bases, with 17 bases between them. This CDR3 spans 17 amino acids. The CDR3: CASSGPFWRVYNSPLHF. The CDR3 DNA reads TGCGCCAGCAGTGGGCCCTTTTGGAGGGTTTATAATTCACCCCTCCACTTT.

Points on this clone: A far larger clone lies a single base away; this is likely a read error. This chain joins TRBV6-2 or TRBV6-3 and TRBJ1-2; the match to TRBD1 covers 7 bases. V lost 6 bases to trimming and J lost 4 bases; unmatched junction nucleotides: 5. Germline CDR1 and CDR2: MNHEY and SVGEGT. The CDR3 covers 13 residues. CDR3 sequence: CASSRRDSYGYTF. In nucleotides, the CDR3 is TGTGCCAGCAGCCGCCGGGACAGCTATGGCTACACCTTC.

The chain combines TRBV19 with TRBJ1-6, with D hard to call. Trimming took 8 bases from V and 4 from J, leaving 18 bases between them. Germline V gene sequence: CDR1 LNHDA, CDR2 SQIVND (reference sequence). This CDR3 region has 16 residues. CDR3 in amino acids: CASGHIRTGYNSPLHF. The CDR3 nucleotides read TGTGCCAGTGGGCATATACGGACGGGATATAATTCACCCCTCCACTTT.

This chain links TRBV2 with TRBJ1-5; no reliable D call. Germline V gene lookup returns CDR1 SNHLY and CDR2 FYNNEI. This CDR3 has 15 residues. V lost 6 bases to trimming and J lost 0 bases, with 12 bases between them. CDR3 sequence (DNA): TGTGCCAGCAGGGGCGGAGGGTATAGCAATCAGCCCCAGCATTTT. Translated, it gives CASRGGGYSNQPQHF.

A single count supports this clone. The chain carries TRBV7-2 and TRBJ2-1, with a tentative D call TRBD2 (5 bases). Germline CDR1 SGHTA, CDR2 FQGNSA. The V and J ends lost 4 bases and 2 bases respectively, with 18 bases between them. This CDR3 is built from 17 residues. CDR3 nucleotides: TGTGCCAGCAGCTCCTTCACTAGTACGATCGCCTACAATGAGCAGTTCTTC. This sequence encodes CASSSFTSTIAYNEQFF.

As DNA, the CDR3 is TGCGCCAGCAGCGCTAGCGGGGGGGCATTCTCCCGCACAGATACGCAGTATTTT. Amino acids: CASSASGGAFSRTDTQYF. V is TRBV5-1 and J is TRBJ2-3, with 12 positions matching TRBD2. V lost 4 bases and J lost 1; bases outside the gene matches: 10. CDR3 length equals 18 residues. The germline V gene encodes CDR1 SGHRS and CDR2 YFSETQ.